The 20 T cell receptor beta chains below all came from one sample that was sequenced in a study of blood T cell repertoires in acute mononucleosis. Using immunoSEQ multiplex PCR, the repertoire was profiled, and TCRdb retains in-frame clones only, with some absent. The data hold 800 to 950 clones, with about 30% observed a single time. As for time point: convalescence about 6 months (5-8 months) after acute presentation (visit 7). Material: EBV YVL epitope tetramer+ CD8+ T cells sorted from PBMCs, obtained during convalescence from infectious mononucleosis. The subset is: CD8 T cells binding a tetramer with EBV BRLF1 109-117 peptide (YVL-BR). The receptors were gathered from a man between 18 and 29 years old with infectious mononucleosis caused by EBV.

The J gene is TRBJ1-5, the V gene TRBV30; D is undetermined. The CDR3 is 15 residues long. Trimming cost V 2 bases and J 6 bases, with 17 bases left between them. CDR1 GTSNPN and CDR2 SVGIG come from the germline V gene (reference sequence). CDR3 DNA: TGTGCCTGGAGTAGGCCTCTCGGTGGCAGTCAGCCCCAGCATTTT. Its protein product is CAWSRPLGGSQPQHF. Together with reference TRBV30 and TRBJ1-5, the CDR3 gives the full variable domain: SQTIHQWPATLVQPVGSPLSLECTVEGTSNPNLYWYRQAAGRGLQLLFYSVGIGQISSEVPQNLSASRPQDRQFILSSKKLLLSDSGFYLCAWSRPLGGSQPQHFGDGTRLSIL.

This clone has only one observation. In this CDR3 the conserved last residue, phenylalanine or tryptophan, is missing, so a read error is likely. The DNA is left out, because the CDR3 cannot be placed on it with certainty; the CDR3 is given as TCRdb lists it. Other DNA sequences in this specimen translate into the identical CDR3. The chain joins TRBV23-1 to TRBJ2-7; TRBD2, the D gene given by the table, was not confirmed from the DNA. TRBV23-1 is annotated as an ORF whose role is uncertain. Both ends counted, the CDR3 spans 14 residues. The CDR3 reads CARPFEAPGERAVL.

J is TRBJ2-1 and V is TRBV19, with 7 bases identical to TRBD2. J was trimmed by 12 bases and V by 6 bases; bases with no gene match: 14. This CDR3 is 14 amino acids long. CDR1 and CDR2 (germline): LNHDA, SQIVND (reference sequence). The CDR3: CASRTAGNSDTQFF. The CDR3 nucleotides read TGTGCCAGTAGAACAGCGGGAAACTCTGATACGCAGTTCTTC.

About this clone itself: The likely explanation is a read error, given a far larger clone one base away. Other DNA sequences in this specimen translate into the identical CDR3. The chain links TRBV30 to TRBJ1-5; D gene uncertain. This CDR3 has 15 amino acids. Looked up from germline, CDR1 is GTSNPN and CDR2 is SVGIG (reference sequence). In DNA form, the CDR3 reads TGTGCCTGGAGTGTACCCCTGGGAAGCAATCAGCCCCAGCTTTTT. This encodes CAWSVPLGSNQPQLF.

The rearrangement links TRBV27 to TRBJ2-3; D is unclear. The CDR3 totals 15 residues. Trimming shortened V by 6 bases and J by 9 bases, and 22 bases separated the two germline ends. Germline CDR1 MNHEY, CDR2 SMNVEV (reference sequence). CDR3 loop: CASRPLLGSASTQYF. The CDR3 DNA is TGTGCCAGCAGGCCCCTACTTGGGTCAGCGTCGACGCAGTATTTT.

This clone was counted at least ten times. The chain carries TRBV27 and TRBJ2-3; D uncertain. V gave up 1 base and J gave up 4 bases, with 3 bases separating them. CDR1 is MNHEY, CDR2 SMNVEV, per germline (reference sequence). CDR3 size: 12 residues. The chain's CDR3 is CASSLFSDTQYF. Written as DNA, the CDR3 is TGTGCCAGCAGTTTATTCTCAGATACGCAGTATTTT.

This clone turned up a few times. V is TRBV5-3 and J is TRBJ2-6, with D hard to call. TRBV5-3 is designated an ORF whose function remains uncertain. The CDR3 runs to 13 residues. Trimming took off 8 bases at V and 2 bases at J, with 8 bases between the two ends. CDR3: CASSPAGANVLTF. The CDR3 region has the DNA TGTGCCAGCAGCCCAGCTGGGGCCAACGTCCTGACTTTC.

Comments on this clone: One junction end does not reproduce the germline sequence, and a read error may be involved. The rearrangement joins TRBV25-1 to TRBJ2-1, with a tentative D call TRBD1 (5 bases). Germline V CDR1 and CDR2: MGHDK, SYGVNS. CDR3 length equals 15 residues. The DNA for the CDR3 is TGTGCCAGCAGTTATTTCCGACTGGTGGACAATGAGCTGTTCTTC. Its protein product is CASSYFRLVDNELFF.

This clone came up many times. The rearrangement uses TRBV27 and TRBJ2-6; D is ambiguous. V gave up 6 bases and J gave up 2 bases, with 5 bases separating them. This CDR3 has 13 residues. The germline gives CDR1 MNHEY, CDR2 SMNVEV (reference sequence). In DNA, the CDR3 is TGTGCCAGCAGCCCAGCTGGGGCCAACGTCCTGACTTTC. The encoded protein is CASSPAGANVLTF.

As to this clone: This likely traces to a read error, being one base from a far larger clone. The identical CDR3 is also encoded by other nucleotide sequences in the sample. The rearrangement links TRBV6-5 to TRBJ2-3, with D unclear. Germline V gene lookup returns CDR1 MNHEY and CDR2 SVGAGI. The CDR3 consists of 15 residues. CDR3 amino acids: CVSSALLGSASTQYF. The DNA for the CDR3 is TGTGTCAGCAGTGCCCTACTTGGGTCAGCGTCGACGCAGTATTTT.

This sequence joins TRBV25-1 and TRBJ1-2, with no clear D. Trimming left V 5 bases short and J 4 bases short, with 23 bases between. The CDR3 spans 17 residues. CDR1 and CDR2 (germline): MGHDK, SYGVNS. CDR3: CASSILVKLGKTYGYTF. The CDR3 DNA follows: TGTGCCAGCAGTATTCTTGTAAAACTGGGAAAGACCTATGGCTACACCTTC.

This clone rates as large. The chain carries TRBV27 and TRBJ2-7; the match to TRBD2 covers 7 bases. Germline-derived CDR1 and CDR2 are MNHEY and SMNVEV (reference sequence). The CDR3 is 14 amino acids. J was trimmed by 3 bases and V by 0 bases; bases with no gene match: 2. CDR3: CASSLSPSGYEQYF. As DNA, the CDR3 is TGTGCCAGCAGTTTATCGCCTAGCGGCTACGAGCAGTACTTC.

The rearrangement joins TRBV30 to TRBJ1-5; D is undetermined. The germline CDR1 and CDR2 sequences are GTSNPN and SVGIG (reference sequence). V lost 2 bases to trimming and J lost 4 bases, with 12 bases between them. The CDR3 is 14 amino acids. DNA for the CDR3: TGTGCCTGGAGTAGGCCTCTCGGTAATCAGCCCCAGCATTTT. Amino acid sequence: CAWSRPLGNQPQHF. The complete variable domain, with remaining parts taken from reference TRBV30 and TRBJ1-5, reads SQTIHQWPATLVQPVGSPLSLECTVEGTSNPNLYWYRQAAGRGLQLLFYSVGIGQISSEVPQNLSASRPQDRQFILSSKKLLLSDSGFYLCAWSRPLGNQPQHFGDGTRLSIL.

Comment on this clone: A far larger clone is a single base away, which makes a read error likely. The chain carries TRBV29-1 and TRBJ2-7; TRBD2 might be the D (5 bases). V dropped 5 bases and J dropped 2 bases, with 13 bases sitting between them. Germline lookup yields CDR1 SQVTM and CDR2 ANQGSEA. The CDR3 consists of 13 residues. This CDR3 reads CSVQAGTTYEQYF. CDR3 DNA sequence: TGCAGCGTTCAGGCGGGCACGACCTACGAGCAGTACTTC.

Note on this clone: With only one base between it and a far larger clone, this is likely a read error. The chain has TRBV29-1 and TRBJ2-1; TRBD2 agrees at 10 bases. Per germline, CDR1 SQVTM and CDR2 ANQGSEA. The CDR3 has 15 amino acids. V was pared by 6 bases and J by 6 bases, with 11 bases of the junction left unmatched. Here the CDR3 DNA reads TGCAGCGTAGGCGTCCTAGCGGGAGAGGCCAATGAGCAGTTCTTC. It yields the protein CSVGVLAGEANEQFF.

The chain has TRBV7-3 and TRBJ2-5, with D possibly matching TRBD2 (5 bases). The CDR3 is 14 amino acids. Germline V gene data show CDR1 as SGHTA and CDR2 as FQGTGA. With 5 bases removed from V and 4 bases from J, the gap between germline ends came to 14 bases. CDR3 sequence reads: CASSQLSGRETQYF. CDR3 DNA: TGTGCCAGCAGCCAATTATCGGGGAGAGAGACCCAGTACTTC.

A few counts support this clone. This chain joins TRBV9 and TRBJ2-7; 7 bases fit TRBD2. V was pared by 5 bases and J by 3 bases, with 8 bases of the junction left unmatched. The germline V gene encodes CDR1 SGDLS and CDR2 YYNGEE. The length of the CDR3 is 14 residues. The CDR3 sequence: CASSLSPSGYEQYF. In DNA, the CDR3 is TGTGCCAGCAGTTTATCGCCTAGCGGCTACGAGCAGTACTTC.

This rearrangement joins TRBV8-2 to TRBJ2-6; no DNA check was done on the table's D call, TRBD2. TRBV8-2 is given as a pseudogene. This CDR3 spans 17 amino acids. In nucleotides, the CDR3 is TGTGGCATTTATAGCAAGATAACACAAAGTCGGGCCAACGTCCTGACTTTC. Protein sequence: CGIYSKITQSRANVLTF.

This clone was seen a handful of times. The rearrangement joins TRBV23-1 to TRBJ2-7; a possible D gene is TRBD2 (5 bases). TRBV23-1 counts as an open reading frame of uncertain function. The CDR3 contains 14 residues. The CDR3 reads CPDPLRRPGNEQYF. The CDR3 DNA sequence: TGCCCAGACCCTTTGAGGCGCCCGGGGAACGAGCAGTACTTC.

This clone was counted at least ten times. V usage is TRBV21-1 and J usage is TRBJ1-4. TRBV21-1 represents a pseudogene. The length of the CDR3 is 16 residues. In DNA form, the CDR3 reads TGTGCCAGCAGCAAAGCGCGACTTCAACTAATGAAAAAACTGTTTTTT. The encoded protein is CASSKARLQLMKKLFF.